This TCR beta chain was recorded in a study of Graves' ophthalmopathy and Graves' hyperthyroidism. Study summary: The authors collected peripheral blood at initial diagnosis, before any treatment.

Transcripts of RNA were the source for amplifying TCR beta CDR3 regions. Amplification began with first-round RT-PCR using HTBI primers, then second-round multiplex PCR was performed. TCRdb recomputed calls from the multiplex PCR reads with MiXCR, one row per CDR3 protein. The repertoire holds about 740,000 distinct CDR3 sequences, with 40% as singletons. Turning to this clonotype: At one of its ends the junction is not consistent with the germline gene, which may arise from a read error.

Uncontrolled infections, other autoimmune diseases, pregnancy or lactation barred patients from enrollment. Diagnosis used clinical symptoms, serum thyroxine, TRAb, thyroid ultrasound and orbital computed tomography. This CDR3 has 14 amino acids. CDR1 and CDR2 from the germline V gene are SNHLY and FYNNEI. The chain joins TRBV2 to TRBJ1-2; 7 positions match TRBD1. Sample: peripheral blood. The clonotype comes from an adult man with Graves' ophthalmopathy. CDR3 nucleotides: TGTGCCAGCAGTGAGACTCGACAGGGCTATGGCTGCACCTTC. Translated, it gives CASSETRQGYGCTF. Variable domain in full (rest from reference TRBV2 and TRBJ1-2): EPEVTQTPSHQVTQMGQEVILRCVPISNHLYFYWYRQILGQKVEFLVSFYNNEISEKSEIFDDQFSVERPDGSNFTLKIRSTKLEDSAMYFCASSETRQGYGCTFGSGTRLTVV.